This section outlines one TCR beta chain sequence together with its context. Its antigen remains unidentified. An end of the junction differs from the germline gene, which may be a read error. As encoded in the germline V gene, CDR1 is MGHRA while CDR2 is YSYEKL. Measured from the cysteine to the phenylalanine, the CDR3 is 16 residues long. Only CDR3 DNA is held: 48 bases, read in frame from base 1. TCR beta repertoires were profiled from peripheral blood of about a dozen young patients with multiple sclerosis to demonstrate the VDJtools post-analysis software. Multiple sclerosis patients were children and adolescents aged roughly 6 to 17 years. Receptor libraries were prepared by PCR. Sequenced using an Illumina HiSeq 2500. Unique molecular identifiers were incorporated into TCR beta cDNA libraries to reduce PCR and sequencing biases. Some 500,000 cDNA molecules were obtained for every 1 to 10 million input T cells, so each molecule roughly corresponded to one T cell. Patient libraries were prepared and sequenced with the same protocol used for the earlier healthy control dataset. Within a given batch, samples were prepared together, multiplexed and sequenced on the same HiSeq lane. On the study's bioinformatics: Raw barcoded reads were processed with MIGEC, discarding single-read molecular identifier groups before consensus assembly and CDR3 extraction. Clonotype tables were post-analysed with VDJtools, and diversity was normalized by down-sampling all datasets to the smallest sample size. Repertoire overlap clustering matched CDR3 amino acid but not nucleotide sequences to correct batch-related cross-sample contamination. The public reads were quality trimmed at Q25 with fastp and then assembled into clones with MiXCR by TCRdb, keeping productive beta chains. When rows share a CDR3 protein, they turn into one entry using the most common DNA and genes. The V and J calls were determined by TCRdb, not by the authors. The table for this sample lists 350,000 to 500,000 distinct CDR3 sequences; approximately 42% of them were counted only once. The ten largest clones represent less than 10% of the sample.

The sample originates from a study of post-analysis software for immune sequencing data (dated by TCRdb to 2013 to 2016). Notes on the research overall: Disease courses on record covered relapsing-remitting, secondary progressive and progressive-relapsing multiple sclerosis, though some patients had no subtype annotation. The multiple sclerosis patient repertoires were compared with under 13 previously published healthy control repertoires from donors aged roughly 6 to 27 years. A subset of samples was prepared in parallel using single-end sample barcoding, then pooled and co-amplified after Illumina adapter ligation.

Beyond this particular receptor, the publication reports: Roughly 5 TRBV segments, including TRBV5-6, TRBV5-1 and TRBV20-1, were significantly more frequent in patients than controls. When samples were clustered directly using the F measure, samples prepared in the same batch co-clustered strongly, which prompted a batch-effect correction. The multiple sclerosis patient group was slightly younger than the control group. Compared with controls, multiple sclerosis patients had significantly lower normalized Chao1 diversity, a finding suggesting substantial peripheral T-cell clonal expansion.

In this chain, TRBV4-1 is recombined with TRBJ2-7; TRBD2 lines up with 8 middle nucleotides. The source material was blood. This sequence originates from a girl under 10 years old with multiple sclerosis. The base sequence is TGCGCCAGCAGCCAACAAGCGGGAGCCCTCTCCCACGAGCAGTACTTC. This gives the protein CASSQQAGALSHEQYF.